This T cell receptor beta chain is from a study of blood T cell repertoires in COVID-19. The wider study: The samples span acute and convalescent COVID-19 from the United States, Italy and Spain.

Here immunoSEQ multiplex PCR was the method, and the copy in TCRdb shows in-frame clones only, minus some. Seen here are 75,000 to 95,000 clones, approximately 91% observed once, and the top ten hold 1.5% to 2%. V shed 9 bases, J shed 3 bases, and the junction held 4 bases outside the gene matches. The CDR3 spans 12 residues. Germline CDR1 reads MDHEN; CDR2 reads SYDVKM. The chain carries TRBV28 and TRBJ2-7; 8 bases match TRBD2. Sequencing used peripheral blood. The receptor's source is a man in his sixties with acute or convalescent COVID-19. The CDR3 nucleotides read TGTGCCAGTCGGGGGGGGATCTACGAGCAGTACTTC. It encodes CASRGGIYEQYF. Full variable domain (missing parts from reference TRBV28 and TRBJ2-7): DVKVTQSSRYLVKRTGEKVFLECVQDMDHENMFWYRQDPGLGLRLIYFSYDVKMKEKGDIPEGYSVSREKKERFSLILESASTNQTSMYLCASRGGIYEQYFGPGTRLTVT.